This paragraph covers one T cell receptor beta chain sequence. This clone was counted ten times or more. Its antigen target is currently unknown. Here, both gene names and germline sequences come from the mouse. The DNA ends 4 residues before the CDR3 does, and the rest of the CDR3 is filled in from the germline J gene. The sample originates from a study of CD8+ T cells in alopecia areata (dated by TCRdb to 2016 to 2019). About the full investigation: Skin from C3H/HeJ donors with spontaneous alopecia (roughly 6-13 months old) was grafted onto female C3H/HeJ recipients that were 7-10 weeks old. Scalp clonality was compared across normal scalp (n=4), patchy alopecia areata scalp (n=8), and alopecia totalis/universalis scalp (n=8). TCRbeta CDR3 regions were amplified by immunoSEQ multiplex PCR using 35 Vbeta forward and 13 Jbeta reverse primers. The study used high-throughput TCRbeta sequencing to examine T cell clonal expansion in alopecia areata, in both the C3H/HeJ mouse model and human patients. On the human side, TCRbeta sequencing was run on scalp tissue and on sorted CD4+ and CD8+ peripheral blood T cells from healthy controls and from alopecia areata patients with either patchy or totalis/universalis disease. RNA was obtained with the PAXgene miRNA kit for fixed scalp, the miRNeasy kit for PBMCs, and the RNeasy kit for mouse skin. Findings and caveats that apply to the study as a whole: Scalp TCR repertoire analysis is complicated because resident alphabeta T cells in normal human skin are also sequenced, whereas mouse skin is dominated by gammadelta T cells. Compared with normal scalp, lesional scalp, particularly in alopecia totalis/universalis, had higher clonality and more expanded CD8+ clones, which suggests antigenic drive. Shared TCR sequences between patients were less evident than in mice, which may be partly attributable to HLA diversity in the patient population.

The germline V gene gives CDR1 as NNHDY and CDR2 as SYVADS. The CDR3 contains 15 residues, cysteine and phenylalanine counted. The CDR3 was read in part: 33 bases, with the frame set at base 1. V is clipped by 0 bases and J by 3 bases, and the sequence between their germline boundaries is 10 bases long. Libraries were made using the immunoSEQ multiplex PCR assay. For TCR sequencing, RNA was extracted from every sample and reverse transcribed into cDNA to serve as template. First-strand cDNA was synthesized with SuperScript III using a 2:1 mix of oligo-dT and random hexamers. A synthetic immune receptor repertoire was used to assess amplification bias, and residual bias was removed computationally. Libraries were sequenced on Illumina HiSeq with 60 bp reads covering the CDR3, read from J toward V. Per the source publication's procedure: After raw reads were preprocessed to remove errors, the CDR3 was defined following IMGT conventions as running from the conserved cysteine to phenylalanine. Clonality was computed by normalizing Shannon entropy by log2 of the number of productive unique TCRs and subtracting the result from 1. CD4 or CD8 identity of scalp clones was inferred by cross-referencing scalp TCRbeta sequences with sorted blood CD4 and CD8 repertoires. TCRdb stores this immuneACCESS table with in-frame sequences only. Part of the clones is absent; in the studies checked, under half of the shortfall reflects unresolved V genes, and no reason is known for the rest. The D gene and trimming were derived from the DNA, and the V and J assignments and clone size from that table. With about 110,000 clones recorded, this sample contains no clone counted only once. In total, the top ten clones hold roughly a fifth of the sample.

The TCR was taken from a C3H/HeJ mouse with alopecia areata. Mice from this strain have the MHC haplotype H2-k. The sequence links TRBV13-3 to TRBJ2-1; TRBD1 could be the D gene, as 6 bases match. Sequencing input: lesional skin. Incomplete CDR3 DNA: TGTGCCAGCAGTGATGCCGGGACATCCTATGCT. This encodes CASSDAGTSYA. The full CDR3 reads CASSDAGTSYAEQFF.